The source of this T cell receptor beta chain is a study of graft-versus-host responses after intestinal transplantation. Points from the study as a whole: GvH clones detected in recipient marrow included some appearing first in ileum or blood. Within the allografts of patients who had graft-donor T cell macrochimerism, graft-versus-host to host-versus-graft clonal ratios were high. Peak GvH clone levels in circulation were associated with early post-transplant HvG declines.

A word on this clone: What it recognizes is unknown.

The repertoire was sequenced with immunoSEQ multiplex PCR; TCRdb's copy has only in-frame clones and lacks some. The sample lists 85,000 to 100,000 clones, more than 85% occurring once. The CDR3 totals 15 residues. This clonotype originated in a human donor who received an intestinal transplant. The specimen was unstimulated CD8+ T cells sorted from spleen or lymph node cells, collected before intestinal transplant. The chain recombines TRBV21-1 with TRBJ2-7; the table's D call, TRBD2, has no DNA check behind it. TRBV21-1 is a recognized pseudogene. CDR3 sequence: CASSNAPERAYEQYF. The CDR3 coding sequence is TGTGCCAGCAGCAACGCCCCCGAGAGGGCCTACGAGCAGTACTTC.